Relative to its sample, the clone carrying this T cell receptor (beta chain) is medium-sized (0.01 to 0.1%). Antigen: not known. This sample stems from a study of circulating CD8 cells and anti-PD-1 response in melanoma. Study as a whole: Of roughly 13 patients, seven got anti-PD-1 first and six had prior therapy.

The QIAseq Immune Repertoire TCR panel built the libraries from 15 ng of total RNA. TCRdb independently ran MiXCR on the reads; one entry per CDR3 protein. The sample shows 920 or so distinct CDR3 sequences, 7.5% to 9% of them seen only once. Study-level results: The cohort mixed treatment-naive and previously treated patients.

From live CD3+CD8+TCRalphabeta+ cells, four PD-1 and/or TIGIT subsets were sorted. In germline, CDR1 is MNHEY, CDR2 SMNVEV (reference sequence). The CDR3 sequence is 14 residues long. Trimming cost V 5 bases and J 9 bases; bases outside gene matches: 10. This specimen was CD8+ T cells from PBMCs, taken at baseline or after one month of anti-PD-1 therapy (not recorded which). This TCR was recovered from a human donor with melanoma. V is TRBV27 and J is TRBJ2-1, with TRBD2 identical over 7 bases. For the CDR3, the DNA is TGTGCCAGCAGTCAAGGCGGGGGTCTTCTTGAGCAGTTCTTC. It is translated as CASSQGGGLLEQFF.